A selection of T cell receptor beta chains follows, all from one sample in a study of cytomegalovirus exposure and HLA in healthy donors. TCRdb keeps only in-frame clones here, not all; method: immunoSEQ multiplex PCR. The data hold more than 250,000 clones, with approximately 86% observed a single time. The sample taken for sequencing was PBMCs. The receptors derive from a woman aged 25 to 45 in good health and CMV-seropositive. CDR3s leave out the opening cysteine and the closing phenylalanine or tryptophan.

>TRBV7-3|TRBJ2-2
ASSPLALNTGELF
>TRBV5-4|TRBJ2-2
ASSGDRGPLNTGELF
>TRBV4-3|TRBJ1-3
ASSQVGGPGNTIY
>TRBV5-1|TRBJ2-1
ASSSDTYNEQF
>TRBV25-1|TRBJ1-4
ASSELGVKLF
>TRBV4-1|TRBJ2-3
ASSQQRSGGPDTQY
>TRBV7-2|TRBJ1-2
ASSLEGSWGYT
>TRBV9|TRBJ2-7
ASSSELEGAGEQY
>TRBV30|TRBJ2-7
AWSGASSSYEQY
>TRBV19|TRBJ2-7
ASSPGTFYEQY
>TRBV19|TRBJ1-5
ASSVRQDLSNQPQH
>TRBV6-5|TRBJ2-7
ANLGYRSAYEQY
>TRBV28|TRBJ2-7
ASMGQGYEQY
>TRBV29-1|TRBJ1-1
SVERALNTEAF
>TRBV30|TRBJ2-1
AWSVVGRVWYEQF
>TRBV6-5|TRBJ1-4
ASSMGQGFRLF
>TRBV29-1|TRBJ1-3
SVEDRGQGARNTIY
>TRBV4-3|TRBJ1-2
ASSHAGTGAYGYT
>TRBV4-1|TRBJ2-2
ASSQALAGWAGELF
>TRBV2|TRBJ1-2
ASSEAPGRGGDNYGYT
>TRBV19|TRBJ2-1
ASTNRGTTYNEQF
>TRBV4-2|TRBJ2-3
ASSAGSGSDTQY
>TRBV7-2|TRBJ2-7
ASSFGTKAYEQY
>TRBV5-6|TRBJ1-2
ASSFPQGDTYGYT
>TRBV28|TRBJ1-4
ASSLIGTGGKEKLF
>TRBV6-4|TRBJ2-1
ASSFSGSDEQF
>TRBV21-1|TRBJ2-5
ASSKPCREQETQY
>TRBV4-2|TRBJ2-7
ASSPPTSQYEQY
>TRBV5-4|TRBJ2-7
ASSFSGRASFEQY
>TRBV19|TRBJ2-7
ASSIVGQEQY
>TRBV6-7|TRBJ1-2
ASSFKPRTGLYGYT
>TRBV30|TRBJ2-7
AWSGSYEQY
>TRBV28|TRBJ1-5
ASSRGGPGQGSLGPQH
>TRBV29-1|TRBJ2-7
SVVLKGTGLIQQY
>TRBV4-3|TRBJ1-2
ASSQLTGVNYGYT
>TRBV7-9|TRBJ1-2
ASSIEVQVEGYGYT
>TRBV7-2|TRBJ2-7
ASSPATSQGYEQY
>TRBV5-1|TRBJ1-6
ASSFPGHSPLH
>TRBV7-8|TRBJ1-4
ASSFPVATNEKLF
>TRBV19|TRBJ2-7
ASSTTGRPYEQY
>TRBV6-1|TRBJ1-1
ASTAGFATEAF
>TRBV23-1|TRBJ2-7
ASSHAGTGCYEQY
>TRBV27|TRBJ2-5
ASSQGGWGETQY
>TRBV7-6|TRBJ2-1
ASSWGRAGAENNEQF
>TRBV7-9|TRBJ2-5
ASSFSLQGALQETQY
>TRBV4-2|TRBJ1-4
ASSQDTGAGEKLF
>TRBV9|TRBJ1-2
ASSENTGGGYRT